What follows describes a single TCR beta chain. Antigen: not known. This sample is drawn from a study of blood T cells in healthy people across ages. The overall study: About one barcoded beta molecule was captured per two T cells (by template switching). Study outcomes and limitations: Versus aged donors, long-lived donors had higher diversity and more naive CD4+ cells. The study found TCR beta diversity correlated strongly with naive T cell percentage.

Aged roughly 6 to 90, donors were systemically healthy Caucasians from Russia. A J-beta primer mix and a sample-barcoded 5' primer were used in a second PCR of roughly 7 to 12 cycles. TCRdb called the 5' RACE reads again in MiXCR, with one record for every CDR3 protein. The data contain roughly 730,000 distinct CDR3 sequences, approximately 60% of them singletons. Sequencing was performed on blood. The source is a man in his forties in good health.

DNA of the CDR3: TGTGCCAGCAGTGACGGGACAGGGCCGGTGGGTGAGCAGTTCTTC. As protein: CASSDGTGPVGEQFF. The rearrangement links TRBV6-5 to TRBJ2-1; 9 nucleotides line up with TRBD1. V lost 5 bases and J lost 9; bases outside the gene matches: 11. Germline CDR1 is MNHEY and CDR2 is SVGAGI. This CDR3 has 15 residues.